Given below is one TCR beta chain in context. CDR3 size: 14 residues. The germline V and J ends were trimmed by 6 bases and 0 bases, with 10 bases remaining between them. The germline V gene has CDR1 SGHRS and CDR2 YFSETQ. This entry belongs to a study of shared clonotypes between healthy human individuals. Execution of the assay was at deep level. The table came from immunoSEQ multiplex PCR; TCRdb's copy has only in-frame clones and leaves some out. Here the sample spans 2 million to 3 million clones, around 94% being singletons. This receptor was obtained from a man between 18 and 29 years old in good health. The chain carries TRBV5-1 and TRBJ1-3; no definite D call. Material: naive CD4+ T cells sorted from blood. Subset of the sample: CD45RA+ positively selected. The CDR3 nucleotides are TGCGCCAGCACCCGTGGGTACTCTGGAAACACCATATATTTT. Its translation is CASTRGYSGNTIYF.